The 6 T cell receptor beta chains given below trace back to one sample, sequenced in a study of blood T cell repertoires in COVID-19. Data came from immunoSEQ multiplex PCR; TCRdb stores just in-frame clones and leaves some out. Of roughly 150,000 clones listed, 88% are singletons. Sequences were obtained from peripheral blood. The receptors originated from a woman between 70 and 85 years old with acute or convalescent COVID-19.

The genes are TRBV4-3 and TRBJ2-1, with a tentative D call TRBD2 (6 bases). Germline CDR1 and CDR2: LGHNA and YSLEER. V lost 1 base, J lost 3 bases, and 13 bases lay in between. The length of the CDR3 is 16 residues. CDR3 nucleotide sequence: TGCGCCAGCAGCCAAGCTTTCGGCGGGGTCTACAATGAGCAGTTCTTC. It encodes CASSQAFGGVYNEQFF.

In nucleotides, the CDR3 is TGTGCCAGCACTAGGAGGCGGGGGGCGACAGATACGCAGTATTTT. Its protein product is CASTRRRGATDTQYF. This sequence joins TRBV7-9 and TRBJ2-3; 8 positions agree with TRBD2. Germline lookup yields CDR1 SEHNR and CDR2 FQNEAQ (reference sequence). The CDR3 totals 15 residues. J was trimmed by 3 bases and V by 7 bases; bases with no gene match: 9.

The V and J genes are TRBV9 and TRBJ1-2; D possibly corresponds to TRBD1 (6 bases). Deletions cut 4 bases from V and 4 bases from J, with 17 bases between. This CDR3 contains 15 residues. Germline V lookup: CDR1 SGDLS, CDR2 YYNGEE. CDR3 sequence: CASSPNPGQPYGYTF. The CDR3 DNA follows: TGTGCCAGCAGCCCCAACCCGGGACAACCCTATGGCTACACCTTC.

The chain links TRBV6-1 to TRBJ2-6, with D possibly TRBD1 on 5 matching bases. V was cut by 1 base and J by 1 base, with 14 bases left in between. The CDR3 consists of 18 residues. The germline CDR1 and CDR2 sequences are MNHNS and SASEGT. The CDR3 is CASSEERGFGSGANVLTF. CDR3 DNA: TGTGCCAGCAGTGAAGAAAGGGGTTTTGGTTCTGGGGCCAACGTCCTGACTTTC.

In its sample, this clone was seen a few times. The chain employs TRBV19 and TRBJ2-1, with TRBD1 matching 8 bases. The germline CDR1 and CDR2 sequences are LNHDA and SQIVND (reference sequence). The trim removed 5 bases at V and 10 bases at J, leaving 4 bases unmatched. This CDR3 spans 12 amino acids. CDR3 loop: CASSPDREEQFF. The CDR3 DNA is TGTGCCAGTAGTCCGGACAGGGAGGAGCAGTTCTTC.

The CDR3 nucleotides are TGTGCCATTAGGCCAGGGGGTTCCGGGGAGCTGTTTTTT. Translated, it gives CAIRPGGSGELFF. The chain has TRBV24-1 and TRBJ2-2; 7 bases align to TRBD1. Germline CDR1 KGHDR, CDR2 SFDVKD. The V and J ends lost 11 bases and 6 bases, in that order; junction bases with no gene match: 8. The CDR3 contains 13 residues.